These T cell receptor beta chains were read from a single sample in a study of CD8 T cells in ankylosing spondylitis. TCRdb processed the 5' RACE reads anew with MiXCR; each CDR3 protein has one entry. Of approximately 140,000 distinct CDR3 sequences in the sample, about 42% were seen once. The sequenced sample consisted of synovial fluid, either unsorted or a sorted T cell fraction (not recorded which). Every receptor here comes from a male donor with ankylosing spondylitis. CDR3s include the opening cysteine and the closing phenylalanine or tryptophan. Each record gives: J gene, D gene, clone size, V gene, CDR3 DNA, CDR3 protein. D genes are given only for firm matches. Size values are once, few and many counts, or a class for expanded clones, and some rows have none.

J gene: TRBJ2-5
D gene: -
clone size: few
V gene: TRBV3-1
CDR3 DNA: TGTGCCAGCAGCCAAGTCGGCCAAGAGACCCAGTACTTC
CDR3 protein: CASSQVGQETQYF

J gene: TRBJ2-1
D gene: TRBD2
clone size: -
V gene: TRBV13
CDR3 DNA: TGTGCCAGCAGCTTACTGGGGGGGTCCTACAATGAGCAGTTCTTC
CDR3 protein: CASSLLGGSYNEQFF

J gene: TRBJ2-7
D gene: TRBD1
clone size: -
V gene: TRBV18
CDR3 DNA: TGTGCCAGCTCACCACATGGACAGGAGGAATACGAGCAGTACTTC
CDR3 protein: CASSPHGQEEYEQYF

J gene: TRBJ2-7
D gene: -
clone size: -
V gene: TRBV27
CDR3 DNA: TGTGCCAGCAGTCAAAGACAAGGACCTTCCTACGAGCAGTACTTC
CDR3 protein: CASSQRQGPSYEQYF

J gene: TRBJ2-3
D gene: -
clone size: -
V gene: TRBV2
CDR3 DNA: TGTGCCAGCAGATACCAGGGAGACACAGATACGCAGTATTTT
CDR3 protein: CASRYQGDTDTQYF

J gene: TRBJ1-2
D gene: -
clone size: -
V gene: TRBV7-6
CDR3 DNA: TGTGCCAGCAGCGAACTTGGCAGGGGATCGGGGACCATATTAAGTGGCTACACCTTC
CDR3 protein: CASSELGRGSGTILSGYTF

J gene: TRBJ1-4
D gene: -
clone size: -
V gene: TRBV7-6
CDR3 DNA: TGTGCCAGCAGCTTAACCCGGGATGCAAATGAAAAACTGTTTTTT
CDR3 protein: CASSLTRDANEKLFF

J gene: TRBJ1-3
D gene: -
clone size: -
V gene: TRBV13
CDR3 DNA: TGTGCCAGCAGCTTAGGCCTACAGCCTGGAAACACCATATATTTT
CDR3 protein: CASSLGLQPGNTIYF

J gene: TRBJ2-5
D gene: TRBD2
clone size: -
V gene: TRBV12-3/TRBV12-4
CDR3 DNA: TGTGCCAGCAGCCCCCCGGGACTAGCGAACCAAGAGACCCAGTACTTC
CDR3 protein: CASSPPGLANQETQYF

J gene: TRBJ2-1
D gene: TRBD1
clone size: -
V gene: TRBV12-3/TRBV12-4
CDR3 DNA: TGTGCCAGCAGTTTGGCCCGGGACAGGGGTTATCTGGACAATGAGCAGTTCTTC
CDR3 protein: CASSLARDRGYLDNEQFF

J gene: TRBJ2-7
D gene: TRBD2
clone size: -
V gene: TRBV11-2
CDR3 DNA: TGTGCCAGCAGCTTAATTGGTGGCGGGAGGTTAATGTCCTACGAGCAGTACTTC
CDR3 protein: CASSLIGGGRLMSYEQYF

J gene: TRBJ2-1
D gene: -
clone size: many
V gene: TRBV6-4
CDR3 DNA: TGTGCCAGCAGTGAAAACATGATGGTTAATGAGCAGTTCTTC
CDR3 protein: CASSENMMVNEQFF

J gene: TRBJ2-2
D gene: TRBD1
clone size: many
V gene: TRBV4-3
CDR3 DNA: TGCGCCAGCAGCCTCGGGACAGAAGGGAACACCGGGGAGCTGTTTTTT
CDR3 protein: CASSLGTEGNTGELFF

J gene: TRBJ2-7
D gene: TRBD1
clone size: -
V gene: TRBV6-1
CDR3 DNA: TGTGCCAGCAGTCCGGGACAGGGGGCTAGGTACGAGCAGTACTTC
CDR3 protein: CASSPGQGARYEQYF

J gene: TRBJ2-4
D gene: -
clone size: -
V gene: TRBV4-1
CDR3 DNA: TGCGCCAGCAGCCCCCCAACTCGGGGGGCGGCCAAAAACATTCAGTACTTC
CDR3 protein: CASSPPTRGAAKNIQYF

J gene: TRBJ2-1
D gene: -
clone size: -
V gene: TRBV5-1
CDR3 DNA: TGCGCCAGCAGCTTGGTCGGTGCGGAGAGCTCCTACAATGAGCAGTTCTTC
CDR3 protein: CASSLVGAESSYNEQFF

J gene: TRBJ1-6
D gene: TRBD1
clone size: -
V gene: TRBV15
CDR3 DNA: TGTGCCACCGGGGGGACAGCTGATAATTCACCCCTCCACTTT
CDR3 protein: CATGGTADNSPLHF

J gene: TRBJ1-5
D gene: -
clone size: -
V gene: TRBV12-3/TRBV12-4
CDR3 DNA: TGTGCCAGCAGTTTAGAGGGGACGGCACAGCCCCAGCATTTT
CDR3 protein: CASSLEGTAQPQHF

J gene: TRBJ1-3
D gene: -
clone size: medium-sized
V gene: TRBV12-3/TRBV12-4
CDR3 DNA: TGTGCCAGCAGTTTGTCGGGGACTGGAAACACCATATATTTT
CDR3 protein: CASSLSGTGNTIYF

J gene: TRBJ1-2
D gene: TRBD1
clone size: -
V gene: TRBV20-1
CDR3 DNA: TGCAGTGCTAGATCGCCAGACAGGGTCGACTATGGCTACACCTTC
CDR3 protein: CSARSPDRVDYGYTF

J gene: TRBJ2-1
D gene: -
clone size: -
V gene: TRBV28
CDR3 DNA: TGTGCCAGCAGTTTACGCCGGATTCATTCAAGCTCCTACAATGAGCAGTTCTTC
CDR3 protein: CASSLRRIHSSSYNEQFF

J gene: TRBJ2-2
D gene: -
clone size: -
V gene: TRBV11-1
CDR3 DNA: TGTGCCAGCAGCTTAGCTAAAAGCCGGGCCGCCGGGGAGCTGTTTTTT
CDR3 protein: CASSLAKSRAAGELFF

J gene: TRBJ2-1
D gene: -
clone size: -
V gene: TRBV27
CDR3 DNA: TGTGCCAGCAGTTCGGGTTGGGGAGGTTACAATGAGCAGTTCTTC
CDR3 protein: CASSSGWGGYNEQFF

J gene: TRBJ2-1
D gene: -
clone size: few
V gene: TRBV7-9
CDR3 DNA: TGTGCCAGCAGCGAAAGGAATGAGCAGTTCTTC
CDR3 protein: CASSERNEQFF

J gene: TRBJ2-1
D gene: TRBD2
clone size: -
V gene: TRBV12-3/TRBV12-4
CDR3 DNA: TGTGCCAGCAGTTTAGTACGCCTAGCGGGAGTTGGCAATGTGCAGTTCTTC
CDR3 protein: CASSLVRLAGVGNVQFF

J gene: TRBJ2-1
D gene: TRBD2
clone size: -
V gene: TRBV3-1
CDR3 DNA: TGTGCCAGCAGCCGTATACTAGCGGCATCCTACAATGAGCAGTTCTTC
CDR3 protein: CASSRILAASYNEQFF

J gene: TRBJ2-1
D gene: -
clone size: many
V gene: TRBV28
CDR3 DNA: TGTGCCAGCAGTTTAGGGATGGGGGCCCTTTCCAATGAGCAGTTCTTC
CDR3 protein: CASSLGMGALSNEQFF

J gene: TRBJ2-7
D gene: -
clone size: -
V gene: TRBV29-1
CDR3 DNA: TGCAGCGTTGAGTCGGGAAGCTCCTACGAGCAGTACTTC
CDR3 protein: CSVESGSSYEQYF

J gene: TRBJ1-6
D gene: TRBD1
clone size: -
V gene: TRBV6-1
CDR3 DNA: TGTGCCAGCAGTGAACCTGGGACAGCCAATTCACCCCTCCACTTT
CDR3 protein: CASSEPGTANSPLHF

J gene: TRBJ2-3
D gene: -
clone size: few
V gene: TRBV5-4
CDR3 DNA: TGTGCCAGCAGCCGAGGGACCACGAGGAGCACAGATACGCAGTATTTT
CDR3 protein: CASSRGTTRSTDTQYF

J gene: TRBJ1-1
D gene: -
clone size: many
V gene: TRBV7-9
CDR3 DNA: TGTGCCAGCAGCAAAGCCAGGGAAGCTTTCTTT
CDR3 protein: CASSKAREAFF

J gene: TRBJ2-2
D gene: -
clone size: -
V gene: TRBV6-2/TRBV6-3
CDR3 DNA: TGTGCCAGCAGTTACTTGGGGGGACAGTGGAACACCGGGGAGCTGTTTTTT
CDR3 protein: CASSYLGGQWNTGELFF

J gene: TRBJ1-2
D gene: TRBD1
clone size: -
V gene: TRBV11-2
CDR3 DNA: TGTGCCAGCTTAGGGACAGGAGATGGCTACACCTTC
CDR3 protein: CASLGTGDGYTF

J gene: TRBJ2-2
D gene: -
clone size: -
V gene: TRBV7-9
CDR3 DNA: TGTGCCAGCAGCCCACACTGGGTGAACACCGGGGAGCTGTTTTTT
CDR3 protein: CASSPHWVNTGELFF

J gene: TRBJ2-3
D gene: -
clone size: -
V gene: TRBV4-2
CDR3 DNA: TGTGCCAGCAGCCCCCCCCGTGGGAATCCAGATACGCAGTATTTT
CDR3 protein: CASSPPRGNPDTQYF

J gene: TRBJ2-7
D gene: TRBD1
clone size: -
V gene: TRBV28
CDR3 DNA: TGTGCCAGCAGTTTATACTACCACCGGGACAGGGGTTCCACGCGCGAGCAGTACTTC
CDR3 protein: CASSLYYHRDRGSTREQYF